This section outlines one T cell receptor beta chain sequence together with its context. No antigen is known for it. The CDR3 has 12 residues. Germline V CDR1 and CDR2: MNHNS, SASEGT. V lost 6 bases, J lost 5 bases, and 2 bases stayed unmatched. This sample is drawn from a study of early stage breast cancer tumors. The protocol was immunoSEQ multiplex PCR, while the TCRdb copy is restricted to in-frame clones and leaves out a portion. The repertoire consists of 30,000 or so clones, with approximately 76% occurring once and the leading ten covering roughly a third. Study-wide results and caveats: Most shared enriched TCRB sequences were commonly generated ones.

The sequence came from a person between 50 and 60 years old with breast cancer. The gene calls are TRBV6-1 and TRBJ2-5; 8 positions agree with TRBD1. What was sequenced was blood. CDR3 nucleotides: TGTGCCAGCAGGAGGACAGGGGAGACCCAGTACTTC. Translation: CASRRTGETQYF.